The present TCR beta chain was sequenced within a study of T-cell memory formation after mild COVID-19 (dated by TCRdb to 2020 to 2022). Study-wide context: TCR sequence clusters from the two donors were found to be largely donor specific. T-cell clones expanding and contracting after mild COVID-19 in a couple of donors were tracked by longitudinal TCRalpha and TCRbeta repertoire sequencing. The cohort comprised two young, previously healthy adult volunteers, one female and one male.

Sequencing instrument: Illumina NovaSeq 6000. TCRalpha and TCRbeta cDNA libraries were constructed by 5'RACE with constant-segment primers, with sample barcodes and unique molecular identifiers being introduced. Trizol reagent was used to extract RNA from every sample. The libraries were amplified in two PCR steps, and the second step added a second sample barcode and Illumina TruSeq adapters. Sequencing of the libraries was done on an Illumina NovaSeq, producing 2 x 150 bp paired-end reads. From the authors' description of their analysis: The reads were demultiplexed and collapsed into UMI-guided consensus sequences using migec v1.2.7. With mixcr v2.1.11, UMI consensuses were aligned to TRA and TRB V and J templates and assembled into clonotypes. A clonotype was counted as expanded or contracted only when both edgeR and NoisET called the clonotype significant, with the noise models trained on biological replicates. For edgeR calls, the cutoffs were a false discovery rate-adjusted p below 0.01 and a log2 fold-change threshold of 1. As an exploratory analysis of dynamics, max-normalized trajectories of the 1000 most abundant clonotypes were examined by PCA with hierarchical clustering. Separately sequenced CD4+ and CD8+ repertoires were used to assign a CD4 or CD8 phenotype to each responding clone. TCRdb trimmed the raw reads at Q25, called clones with MiXCR and kept productive beta chains. CDR3 protein sequences are deduplicated, and each keeps its most common genes and DNA. The V and J calls follow TCRdb's processing rather than the paper's. This sample is represented by approximately 100,000 distinct CDR3 sequences; approximately 15% of them were singletons. The ten largest clones capture more than 25% of the sample.

The study at large found these results: Only two mild cases were covered in the study, and larger cohorts including severe cases with pre-infection samples were considered necessary. SARS-CoV-2 specificity of the second-wave clones peaking on day 37 was not confirmed. Some responding clones were detected in pre-infection memory, suggesting pre-existing cross-reactive memory T cells joined the SARS-CoV-2 response. Clones that contracted from day 15 to 85 showed balanced CD4/CD8 phenotypes, whereas a second wave of clones that expanded from day 15 to 37 leaned towards CD4+. Contracting CD4+ clones were located mainly in the CM and EM memory subsets, whereas CD8+ clones were found to be enriched in EMRA.

V is pared back by 3 bases and J by 1 base, with 3 bases lying between the germline termini. CDR1 and CDR2, looked up from the germline V gene, are SGHVS and FQNEAQ. The CDR3 runs 13 residues from the cysteine to the phenylalanine. The kept DNA is CDR3 alone, 39 bases in frame from the first base. Ficoll-Paque density gradient centrifugation was used to isolate PBMCs. This clonotype was found a few times. The clone's antigen remains unknown. No much larger clone is present one base from it, and per-base qualities are unavailable. The chain employs TRBV7-8 and TRBJ2-2, with no confidently assigned D gene. Source material: PBMCs or a T cell subset sorted from them (not recorded which). The receptor's source is an adult woman who had mild COVID-19 (a few samples of this study predate the infection). The sample titles of this study are shuffled in the database, so cell type and time point are left out; the donor was told from shared clones. The sequenced DNA is TGTGCCAGCAGCTTCGTGAACACCGGGGAGCTGTTTTTT. Its translation is CASSFVNTGELFF.